This entry is about one T cell receptor beta chain. The treatment denotes: therapeutic diphenylcyclopropenone sensitization with weekly scalp DPC. The data derive from a study of human T cells and chemical hapten exposure. Turning to the study itself: Throughout the approximately 24-week study, diphenylcyclopropenone was applied weekly to the patients' scalps.

The library attached unique molecular identifiers to individual cDNA molecules. TCRdb redid the calling of the reads with MiXCR, one entry per CDR3 protein. This table has around 5,000 distinct CDR3 sequences, 50% to 60% appearing once. Sequenced here: whole blood, sampled before DPC sensitization or 2, 6, or about 24 weeks after (not recorded which). This clonotype originated in an adult with alopecia areata. Some clones in this sample may be carry-over from other donors' samples. This table probably holds off-target reads from a library built for another chain.

The CDR3 loop is CASTSPLAGGTDTQYF. DNA for the CDR3: TGTGCCAGCACCTCCCCCCTAGCGGGAGGTACAGATACGCAGTATTTT. The V gene is TRBV6-2 or TRBV6-3, the J gene TRBJ2-3; 11 bases map to TRBD2. Per the germline V gene, CDR1 is MNHEY and CDR2 is SVGEGT. The CDR3 is 16 amino acids. V shed 7 bases and J 3 bases; nucleotides not matched to a gene: 9.